This T cell receptor (beta chain) was profiled in a study of vaccination and CD4 T cells after COVID-19. On the study more broadly: Control cultures received a CEFX pool, an HIV-1 Nef pool, or no peptide.

Points on this clonotype: What it recognizes is unknown.

V shed 5 bases and J 1 base; nucleotides not matched to a gene: 4. CDR1 and CDR2 (germline): GTSNPN, SVGIG (reference sequence). The length of the CDR3 is 13 residues. Sequencing of cultured CD4+ T cell DNA used the Oncomine TCR Beta short-read assay. Using the QIAamp micro DNA kit, genomic DNA was extracted from the CD4+ T cells that had been cultured. TCRdb recomputed calls from the PCR reads with MiXCR, one row per CDR3 protein. The sample includes fewer than 8,000 distinct CDR3 sequences, 25% to 35% of them seen just once. Sample treatment: roughly ten-day PBMC culture with coronavirus spike peptide pools or control peptides (ViraFEST assay). Pre-COVID-19 pandemic sampling (2011-2018) yielded the unexposed donor's CD4+ T cells. TCRs were sequenced by ViraFEST after antigen-specific T cells had been expanded with peptide pools. Wells that each held around 2.1 million PBMCs were cultured with 9.5 to 10 IU/ml IL-2 and about 10 ug/ml peptide pools. Negative selection was the method that isolated CD4+ T cells after 10 days of culture.

The gene calls are TRBV30 and TRBJ1-1, with 7 bases aligning to TRBD1. This TCR derives from a human donor in good health. Sequencing used CD4+ T cells from blood, cultured in vitro. CDR3 protein: CAWATGTNTEAFF. The CDR3 DNA sequence: TGTGCCTGGGCGACAGGGACGAACACTGAAGCTTTCTTT.